The next 21 T cell receptor beta chains were all read from a single sample in a study of shared clonotypes between healthy human individuals. Assay: immunoSEQ multiplex PCR; the TCRdb copy retains only in-frame clones and omits some. The table records some 2,100,000 clones, 93% of them present only once. Naivety among CD8 cells was defined by CD45RO negativity and positive CCR7 selection, thereby excluding terminally differentiated effector memory CD45RA+ cells. Material: naive CD8+ T cells from PBMCs. The receptors were gathered from a man younger than 35 in good health. Some clones in this sample may be carry-over from other donors' samples.

The genes are TRBV6-5 and TRBJ2-7; unclear D gene. This CDR3 has 16 amino acids. V dropped 2 bases and J dropped 2 bases, with 16 bases sitting between them. From germline, CDR1 is MNHEY and CDR2 SVGAGI. This CDR3 is CASSYDATDRAYEQYF. The CDR3 region has the DNA TGTGCCAGCAGTTACGATGCTACCGATCGAGCCTACGAGCAGTACTTC.

The V and J genes are TRBV28 and TRBJ2-5, with D perhaps TRBD1 (6 bases). The J call may be faulty, since TRBJ2-7 better matches the DNA end. This CDR3 is 14 amino acids long. Germline CDR1 and CDR2: MDHEN and SYDVKM. CDR3 DNA: TGTGCCAGCAGTTCTTGGGACACCGCTTACGAGCAGTACTTC. Translated, it gives CASSSWDTAYEQYF.

The chain employs TRBV7-2 and TRBJ1-3; TRBD1 matches at 7 bases. Per the germline V gene, CDR1 is SGHTA and CDR2 is FQGNSA. The CDR3 totals 14 residues. With 5 bases clipped from V and 4 bases from J, the junction kept 5 bases outside the gene matches. The CDR3 protein is CASSPPGQGNTIYF. The DNA of the CDR3 is TGTGCCAGCAGCCCCCCGGGACAGGGAAACACCATATATTTT. Filled out from reference TRBV7-2 and TRBJ1-3, the complete variable domain reads GAGVSQSPSNKVTEKGKDVELRCDPISGHTALYWYRQSLGQGLEFLIYFQGNSAPDKSGLPSDRFSAERTGGSVSTLTIQRTQQEDSAVYLCASSPPGQGNTIYFGEGSWLTVV.

The chain couples TRBV28 to TRBJ1-1; D is possibly TRBD1 (5 bases). This CDR3 region has 15 residues. The germline V gene has CDR1 MDHEN and CDR2 SYDVKM. The ends were cut back, 6 bases at V and 4 bases at J, with 18 bases in the middle. In nucleotides, the CDR3 is TGTGCCAGCAGCAACGGGGGGACTTCGAGCACTGAAGCTTTCTTT. Its translation: CASSNGGTSSTEAFF.

Comments on this clone: The same CDR3 also results from other DNA sequences found in this sample. The chain is built from TRBV28 and TRBJ2-7; D is unresolved. Germline lookup yields CDR1 MDHEN and CDR2 SYDVKM. The CDR3 contains 13 residues. Trimming took off 6 bases at V and 1 base at J, with 10 bases between the two ends. CDR3 protein: CASSPGPSYEQYF. In DNA, the CDR3 is TGTGCCAGCAGCCCCGGTCCGTCCTACGAGCAGTACTTC. The complete variable domain, with remaining parts taken from reference TRBV28 and TRBJ2-7, reads DVKVTQSSRYLVKRTGEKVFLECVQDMDHENMFWYRQDPGLGLRLIYFSYDVKMKEKGDIPEGYSVSREKKERFSLILESASTNQTSMYLCASSPGPSYEQYFGPGTRLTVT.

In its sample, this clone was seen once. CDR3: CASSILGAASQPQHF. The CDR3 DNA sequence: TGTGCCAGCAGCATACTGGGGGCGGCCAGTCAGCCCCAGCATTTT. V gene TRBV7-2 combines with J gene TRBJ1-5; TRBD1 might be the D (6 bases). The germline V gene has CDR1 SGHTA and CDR2 FQGNSA. Between the trimmed V and J ends, which lost 5 bases and 6 bases, there was a span of 17 bases. CDR3 length: 15 amino acids.

V is TRBV4-2 and J is TRBJ2-2; 10 bases line up with TRBD2. The V gene's germline CDR1 is LGHNA and CDR2 YNFKEQ. This CDR3 is 17 amino acids long. The J segment lost 4 bases and the V segment lost 4 bases, leaving 9 bases of the junction unmatched. The CDR3 sequence is CASSPRLAGDRTGELFF. The CDR3 region has the DNA TGTGCCAGCAGCCCGAGGCTAGCGGGAGATCGCACCGGGGAGCTGTTTTTT.

A few counts support this clone. The V call is TRBV9, the J call TRBJ1-1, with D maybe TRBD1 (5 bases). Per germline, CDR1 SGDLS and CDR2 YYNGEE. Trimming took off 0 bases at V and 3 bases at J, with 12 bases between the two ends. The length of the CDR3 is 15 residues. CDR3 region: CASSVVGWGDTEAFF. The CDR3 DNA reads as TGTGCCAGCAGCGTAGTAGGTTGGGGGGACACTGAAGCTTTCTTT.

CDR3 coding DNA: TGTGCCAGCTTCTCTATTACAGGAGAGACCCAGTACTTC. This encodes CASFSITGETQYF. The genes are TRBV27 and TRBJ2-5; D possibly corresponds to TRBD1 (5 bases). Looked up from germline, CDR1 is MNHEY and CDR2 is SMNVEV (reference sequence). The V and J ends lost 8 bases and 4 bases respectively, with 14 bases between them. The CDR3 runs to 13 residues.

The chain has TRBV7-9 and TRBJ2-1; 8 positions agree with TRBD2. Germline loops: CDR1 SEHNR, CDR2 FQNEAQ (reference sequence). Trimming removed 1 base from V and 2 bases from J; junction bases left unmatched: 4. The CDR3 consists of 16 residues. The CDR3 DNA reads as TGTGCCAGCAGCTTAGGGGGCGGGAGGCCCTACAATGAGCAGTTCTTC. Translating it yields CASSLGGGRPYNEQFF.

CDR3 coding DNA: TGTGCCAGCAGCCCTAGCGGGCAGGGGGCAGGGGAGACCCAGTACTTC. Amino acids: CASSPSGQGAGETQYF. The chain uses TRBV7-8 and TRBJ2-5; D tentatively reads TRBD1 or TRBD2 (8 bases each). Trimming took off 5 bases at V and 5 bases at J, with 21 bases between the two ends. CDR1 and CDR2 (germline): SGHVS, FQNEAQ. This CDR3 has 16 amino acids. The variable domain in full, with the rest retrieved from reference TRBV7-8 and TRBJ2-5, is GAGVSQSPRYKVAKRGQDVALRCDPISGHVSLFWYQQALGQGPEFLTYFQNEAQLDKSGLPSDRFFAERPEGSVSTLKIQRTQQEDSAVYLCASSPSGQGAGETQYFGPGTRLLVL.

The rearrangement links TRBV10-3 to TRBJ2-7; D unclear. Trimming took 3 bases from V and 5 from J, leaving 11 bases between them. This CDR3 has 13 residues. Germline V CDR1 and CDR2: ENHRY, SYGVKD. The CDR3 DNA reads as TGTGCCATCAGTGATCTAGGGATCCACGAGCAGTACTTC. Translated, it gives CAISDLGIHEQYF.

The rearrangement links TRBV7-8 to TRBJ2-3; D is possibly TRBD2 (6 bases). Germline loops: CDR1 SGHVS, CDR2 FQNEAQ. V was trimmed by 8 bases and J by 2 bases, leaving 20 bases between them. This CDR3 region has 16 residues. Here the CDR3 DNA reads TGTGCCAGCTCCGGGTGGGAGGAAGGCCTCACAGATACGCAGTATTTT. Translated: CASSGWEEGLTDTQYF.

V and J are TRBV5-1 and TRBJ2-1, with no clear D. Trimming cost V 4 bases and J 0 bases, with 11 bases left between them. The germline CDR1 and CDR2 sequences are SGHRS and YFSETQ. This CDR3 comprises 15 residues. The CDR3 loop reads CASSPDFGSYNEQFF. CDR3 nucleotides: TGCGCCAGCAGCCCCGACTTTGGCTCCTACAATGAGCAGTTCTTC.

CDR3 nucleotide sequence: TGTGCCAGCAGGTGGGGACAGGGGCCGAAAGACTATGGCTACACCTTC. This encodes CASRWGQGPKDYGYTF. The chain recombines TRBV27 with TRBJ1-2; TRBD1 matches 10 bases. CDR3 length equals 16 residues. Germline V gene sequence: CDR1 MNHEY, CDR2 SMNVEV (reference sequence). The V and J ends lost 6 bases and 3 bases, in that order; junction bases with no gene match: 10.

The rearrangement links TRBV11-3 to TRBJ2-1; 13 bases match TRBD2. Germline-derived CDR1 and CDR2 are SGHNT and YENEEA. The CDR3 has 15 amino acids. J gave up 10 bases and V 5 bases, and 8 bases lay outside the gene matches. CDR3 coding DNA: TGTGCCAGCAGCCGTACTAGCGGGAGGGCAAACGAGCAGTTCTTC. Translated: CASSRTSGRANEQFF.

Concerning this clone itself: The sample has other DNA sequences that encode this CDR3 too. V gene TRBV27 combines with J gene TRBJ2-7; D perhaps matches TRBD1 (5 bases). CDR3 size: 15 residues. V dropped 0 bases and J dropped 3 bases, with 12 bases sitting between them. Germline V gene lookup returns CDR1 MNHEY and CDR2 SMNVEV (reference sequence). Written as DNA, the CDR3 is TGTGCCAGCAGTTTATCCCCAGGGCGAAGCTACGAGCAGTACTTC. It specifies CASSLSPGRSYEQYF.

The J gene is TRBJ2-7, the V gene TRBV6-1; tentatively, D is TRBD1 (5 bases). This CDR3 has 10 amino acids. V was trimmed by 4 bases and J by 13 bases, leaving 11 bases between them. The germline gives CDR1 MNHNS, CDR2 SASEGT. The CDR3 sequence: CASSAGRVYF. The CDR3 nucleotides read TGTGCCAGCAGTGCGGGCAGGGTTTACTTC.

The V call is TRBV21-1, the J call TRBJ2-5; TRBD2, the table's D call, was not compared with the DNA. TRBV21-1 is a recognized pseudogene. This CDR3 region has 17 residues. The CDR3 region is CASSKALFFGGRETQYF. The CDR3 DNA sequence: TGTGCCAGCAGCAAAGCGCTTTTCTTCGGGGGTCGAGAGACCCAGTACTTC.

The V call is TRBV28, the J call TRBJ1-2; the D gene is possibly TRBD1 (5 bases). V lost 2 bases and J lost 5, with 18 bases in between. From germline, CDR1 is MDHEN and CDR2 SYDVKM. There are 16 residues in the CDR3. CDR3 nucleotides: TGTGCCAGCAGTTTACTCGGGACGGAAACCTGGTATGGCTACACCTTC. Protein product: CASSLLGTETWYGYTF.

This chain connects TRBV2 to TRBJ2-7; 9 bases map to TRBD1. Looked up from germline, CDR1 is SNHLY and CDR2 is FYNNEI. The CDR3 sequence is 16 residues long. The ends lost 0 bases at V and 3 bases at J; junction bases unmatched: 6. The CDR3, as DNA: TGTGCCAGCAGTGAAGCAGGGGGACAGGGACACTACGAGCAGTACTTC. Translating gives CASSEAGGQGHYEQYF.